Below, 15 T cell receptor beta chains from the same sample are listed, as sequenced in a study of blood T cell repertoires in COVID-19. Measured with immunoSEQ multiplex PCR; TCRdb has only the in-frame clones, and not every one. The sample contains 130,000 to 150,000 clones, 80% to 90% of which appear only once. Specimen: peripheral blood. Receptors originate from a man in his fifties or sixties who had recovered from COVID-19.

The DNA for the CDR3 is TGTGCCAGCAGTTTTAACAGGAATGGCTACACCTTC. This translates into CASSFNRNGYTF. This chain uses TRBV2 with TRBJ1-2, with a weak D call TRBD1 (5 bases). In germline, CDR1 is SNHLY, CDR2 FYNNEI. The CDR3 contains 12 residues. Trimming stripped 5 bases from V and 6 bases from J, with 10 bases between.

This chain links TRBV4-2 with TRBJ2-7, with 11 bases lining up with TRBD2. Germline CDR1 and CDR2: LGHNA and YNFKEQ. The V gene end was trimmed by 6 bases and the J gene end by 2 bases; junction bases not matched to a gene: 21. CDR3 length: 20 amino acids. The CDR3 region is CASSQRAELAGAGPPYEQYF. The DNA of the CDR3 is TGTGCCAGCAGTCAAAGGGCGGAACTAGCGGGAGCCGGCCCTCCCTACGAGCAGTACTTC.

CDR3 DNA: TGTGCCAGCAGCGTAGGCCCTTCAGGGGAAGAGACCCAGTACTTC. Residues: CASSVGPSGEETQYF. The chain combines TRBV9 with TRBJ2-5; possible D gene TRBD1, 6 bases. CDR3 length equals 15 residues. Germline V gives CDR1 SGDLS, CDR2 YYNGEE. Trimming left V 0 bases short and J 3 bases short, with 12 bases between.

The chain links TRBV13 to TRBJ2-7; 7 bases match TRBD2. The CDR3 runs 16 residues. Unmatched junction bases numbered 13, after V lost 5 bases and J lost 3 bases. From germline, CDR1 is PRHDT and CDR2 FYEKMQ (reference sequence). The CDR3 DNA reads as TGTGCCAGCAGCGGCATAGTAAGCGGGGAGAACTACGAGCAGTACTTC. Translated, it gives CASSGIVSGENYEQYF.

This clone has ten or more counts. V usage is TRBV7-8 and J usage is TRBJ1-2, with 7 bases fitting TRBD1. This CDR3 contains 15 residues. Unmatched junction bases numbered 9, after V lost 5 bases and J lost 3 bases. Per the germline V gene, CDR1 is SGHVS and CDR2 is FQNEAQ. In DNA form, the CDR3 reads TGTGCCAGCAGCCCCAGTGGCCAGGGGGACTATGGCTACACCTTC. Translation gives CASSPSGQGDYGYTF.

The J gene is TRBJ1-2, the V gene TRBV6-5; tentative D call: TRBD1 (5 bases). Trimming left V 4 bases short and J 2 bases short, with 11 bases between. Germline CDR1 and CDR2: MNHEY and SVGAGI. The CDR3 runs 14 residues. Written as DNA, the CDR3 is TGTGCCAGCAGTTCTCTGGGGGGGAACTATGGCTACACCTTC. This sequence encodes CASSSLGGNYGYTF.

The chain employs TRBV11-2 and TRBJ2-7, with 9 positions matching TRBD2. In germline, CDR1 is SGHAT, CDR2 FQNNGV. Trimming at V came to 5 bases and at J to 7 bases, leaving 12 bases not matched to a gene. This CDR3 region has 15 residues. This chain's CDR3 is CASSHLGGGAIEQYF. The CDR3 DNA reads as TGTGCCAGCAGCCACCTAGGCGGGGGGGCCATAGAGCAGTACTTC.

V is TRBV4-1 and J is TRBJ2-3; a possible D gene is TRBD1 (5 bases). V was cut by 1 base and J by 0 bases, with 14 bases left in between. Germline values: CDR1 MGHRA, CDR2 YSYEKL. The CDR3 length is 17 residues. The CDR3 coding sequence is TGCGCCAGCAGCCAAGCCGCCACGACAGCCAGCACAGATACGCAGTATTTT. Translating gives CASSQAATTASTDTQYF.

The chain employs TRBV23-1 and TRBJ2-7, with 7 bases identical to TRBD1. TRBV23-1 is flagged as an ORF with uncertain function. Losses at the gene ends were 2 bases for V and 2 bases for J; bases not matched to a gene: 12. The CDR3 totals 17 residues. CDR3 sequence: CASSQSRTGTEPYEQYF. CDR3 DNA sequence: TGCGCCAGCAGTCAAAGTCGGACCGGGACAGAACCCTACGAGCAGTACTTC.

CDR3 residues: CATSGGPAGELFF. CDR3 sequence (DNA): TGTGCCACCAGCGGAGGGCCCGCCGGGGAGCTGTTTTTT. This sequence joins TRBV15 and TRBJ2-2; a possible D gene is TRBD2 (6 bases). This CDR3 region has 13 residues. Trimming took 5 bases from V and 6 from J, leaving 10 bases between them. Germline-derived CDR1 and CDR2 are LNHNV and YYDKDF (reference sequence).

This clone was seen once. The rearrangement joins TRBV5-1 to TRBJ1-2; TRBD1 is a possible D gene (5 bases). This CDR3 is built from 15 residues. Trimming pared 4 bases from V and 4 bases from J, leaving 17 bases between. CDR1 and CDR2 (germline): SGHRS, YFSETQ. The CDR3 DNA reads TGCGCCAGCAGCCCGGGCGGGGGGTCGGGCTATGGCTACACCTTC. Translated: CASSPGGGSGYGYTF.

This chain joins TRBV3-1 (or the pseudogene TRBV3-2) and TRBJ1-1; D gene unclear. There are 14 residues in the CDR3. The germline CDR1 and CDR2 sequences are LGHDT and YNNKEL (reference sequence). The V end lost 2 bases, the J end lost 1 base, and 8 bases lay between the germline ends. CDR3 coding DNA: TGTGCCAGCAGCCAATCCCTCGGGAACACTGAAGCTTTCTTT. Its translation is CASSQSLGNTEAFF.

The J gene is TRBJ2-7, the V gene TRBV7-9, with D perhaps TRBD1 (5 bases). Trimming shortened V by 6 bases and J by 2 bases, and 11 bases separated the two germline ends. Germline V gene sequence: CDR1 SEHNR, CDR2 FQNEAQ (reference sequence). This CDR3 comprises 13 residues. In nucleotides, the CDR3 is TGTGCCAGCAGTCGGACACCCACCTACGAGCAGTACTTC. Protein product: CASSRTPTYEQYF. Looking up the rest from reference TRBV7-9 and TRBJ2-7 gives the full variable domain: DTGVSQNPRHKITKRGQNVTFRCDPISEHNRLYWYRQTLGQGPEFLTYFQNEAQLEKSRLLSDRFSAERPKGSFSTLEIQRTEQGDSAMYLCASSRTPTYEQYFGPGTRLTVT.

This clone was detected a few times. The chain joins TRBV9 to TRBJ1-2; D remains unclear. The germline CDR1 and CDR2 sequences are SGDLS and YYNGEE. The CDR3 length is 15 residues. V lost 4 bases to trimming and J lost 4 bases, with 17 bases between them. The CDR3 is CASSPDVGGSYGYTF. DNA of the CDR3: TGTGCCAGCAGCCCAGACGTAGGCGGCTCCTATGGCTACACCTTC.

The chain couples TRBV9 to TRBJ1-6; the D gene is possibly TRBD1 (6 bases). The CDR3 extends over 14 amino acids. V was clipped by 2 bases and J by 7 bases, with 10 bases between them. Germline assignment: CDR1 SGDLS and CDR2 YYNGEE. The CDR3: CASSVKGENSPLHF. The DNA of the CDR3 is TGTGCCAGCAGCGTCAAGGGGGAAAATTCACCCCTCCACTTT. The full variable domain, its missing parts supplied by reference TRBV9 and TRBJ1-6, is DSGVTQTPKHLITATGQRVTLRCSPRSGDLSVYWYQQSLDQGLQFLIQYYNGEERAKGNILERFSAQQFPDLHSELNLSSLELGDSALYFCASSVKGENSPLHFGNGTRLTVT.